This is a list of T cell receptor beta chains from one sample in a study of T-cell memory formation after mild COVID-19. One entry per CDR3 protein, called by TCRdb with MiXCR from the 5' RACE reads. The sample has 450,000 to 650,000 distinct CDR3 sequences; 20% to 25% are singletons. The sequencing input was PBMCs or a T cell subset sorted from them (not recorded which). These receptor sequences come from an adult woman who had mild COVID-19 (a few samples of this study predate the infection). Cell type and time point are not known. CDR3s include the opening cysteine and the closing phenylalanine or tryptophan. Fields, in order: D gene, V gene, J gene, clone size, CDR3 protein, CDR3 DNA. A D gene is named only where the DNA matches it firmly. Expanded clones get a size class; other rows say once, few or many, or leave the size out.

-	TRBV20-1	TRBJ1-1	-	CSATKDLGTEAFF	TGCAGTGCTACCAAAGACCTGGGCACTGAAGCTTTCTTT
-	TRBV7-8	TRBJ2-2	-	CASSEVRAGATGELFF	TGTGCCAGCAGCGAGGTCCGTGCGGGGGCCACCGGGGAGCTGTTTTTT
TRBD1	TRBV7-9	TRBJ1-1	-	CASSSTDRGLRNTEAFF	TGTGCCAGCAGCTCTACCGACAGGGGACTTAGGAACACTGAAGCTTTCTTT
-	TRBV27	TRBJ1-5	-	CASSFYIDQPQHF	TGTGCCAGCAGTTTTTATATCGATCAGCCCCAGCATTTT
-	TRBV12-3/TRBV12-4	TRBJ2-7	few	CASSPPGIIYEQYF	TGTGCCAGCAGTCCGCCCGGGATCATATACGAGCAGTACTTC
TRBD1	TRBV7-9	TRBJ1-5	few	CASSLQGAFNQPQHF	TGTGCCAGCAGCTTACAGGGGGCATTCAATCAGCCCCAGCATTTT
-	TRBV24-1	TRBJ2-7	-	CATDPGHKVYEQYF	TGTGCCACCGATCCGGGACATAAAGTTTACGAGCAGTACTTC
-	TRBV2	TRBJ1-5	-	CASSEAANNQPQHF	TGTGCCAGCAGTGAGGCAGCAAACAATCAGCCCCAGCATTTT
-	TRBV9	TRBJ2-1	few	CASSVVGGGTYNEQFF	TGTGCCAGCAGCGTAGTAGGAGGGGGCACCTACAATGAGCAGTTCTTC
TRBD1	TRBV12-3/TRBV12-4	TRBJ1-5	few	CASSFGTENFNQPQHF	TGTGCCAGCAGTTTCGGGACAGAAAACTTCAATCAGCCCCAGCATTTT
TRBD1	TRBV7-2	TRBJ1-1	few	CASSPPVSGTGETEAFF	TGTGCCAGCAGTCCCCCCGTCTCCGGGACAGGGGAAACTGAAGCTTTCTTT
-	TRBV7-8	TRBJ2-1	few	CASSFTVGTNEQFF	TGTGCCAGCAGCTTTACGGTGGGGACCAATGAGCAGTTCTTC
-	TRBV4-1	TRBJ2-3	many	CASSQDMGITDTQYF	TGCGCCAGCAGCCAAGACATGGGAATCACAGATACGCAGTATTTT
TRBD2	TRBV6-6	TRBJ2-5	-	CASLSGDQETQYF	TGTGCCAGCCTCAGCGGGGACCAAGAGACCCAGTACTTC
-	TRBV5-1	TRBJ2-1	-	CASINGGLGDHNEQFF	TGCGCCAGCATCAATGGGGGGTTGGGAGACCACAATGAGCAGTTCTTC
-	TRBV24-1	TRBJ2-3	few	CATSDFHPGEEEDTQYF	TGTGCCACCAGTGATTTTCATCCAGGGGAAGAAGAAGATACGCAGTATTTT